Following are 27 T cell receptor beta chains from one sample sequenced in a study of cytomegalovirus exposure and HLA in healthy donors. The study ran its PCR with 60 Vbeta and 13 Jbeta primers. The data were produced by immunoSEQ multiplex PCR, yet TCRdb's version contains in-frame clones alone and is incomplete. The sample carries 85,000 to 100,000 clones, more than 60% recorded once. The sequencing sample was made of PBMCs. The receptors were gathered from a human donor in good health.

CDR3 region: CASSQEGTGVNQPQHF. For the CDR3, the DNA is TGCGCCAGCAGCCAAGAAGGGACAGGAGTCAATCAGCCCCAGCATTTT. This rearrangement joins TRBV4-1 to TRBJ1-5; 8 bases fit TRBD1. The CDR3 is made up of 16 amino acids. The trim removed 0 bases at V and 3 bases at J, leaving 4 bases unmatched. The germline V gene has CDR1 MGHRA and CDR2 YSYEKL.

The J gene is TRBJ1-1, the V gene TRBV5-1, with TRBD1 matching 10 bases. Trimming removed 0 bases from V and 5 bases from J; junction bases left unmatched: 4. The germline gives CDR1 SGHRS, CDR2 YFSETQ. The CDR3 sequence is 15 residues long. CDR3 residues: CASSLGQGAMTEAFF. CDR3 coding DNA: TGCGCCAGCAGCTTGGGACAGGGGGCTATGACTGAAGCTTTCTTT.

CDR3 nucleotide sequence: TGTGCCACCAGCAGAGATCTGGGCCAGGGCGAAGCTTTCTTT. Its protein product is CATSRDLGQGEAFF. The rearrangement joins TRBV15 to TRBJ1-1, with D maybe TRBD1 (5 bases). CDR1 and CDR2 from the germline V gene are LNHNV and YYDKDF (reference sequence). V was cut by 0 bases and J by 8 bases, with 13 bases left in between. This CDR3 is 14 amino acids long.

The V gene is TRBV2, the J gene TRBJ2-7, with D possibly matching TRBD1 (6 bases). Germline CDR1 and CDR2: SNHLY and FYNNEI. V gave up 8 bases and J gave up 4 bases, with 12 bases separating them. The CDR3 is 12 amino acids. CDR3 amino acids: CASHTGPYEQYF. The CDR3 DNA is TGTGCCAGCCATACAGGGCCTTACGAGCAGTACTTC.

The genes are TRBV27 and TRBJ1-2, with D tentatively TRBD1 (5 bases). V was clipped by 3 bases and J by 6 bases, with 17 bases between them. CDR3 length: 15 residues. Germline CDR1 MNHEY, CDR2 SMNVEV (reference sequence). The CDR3 here is CASSFSGARDNGYTF. The CDR3, as DNA: TGTGCCAGCAGTTTTTCGGGCGCCAGGGATAATGGCTACACCTTC.

The chain carries TRBV6-6 and TRBJ1-2; 8 nucleotides match TRBD1. The ends lost 6 bases at V and 7 bases at J; junction bases unmatched: 1. Germline CDR1 MNHNY, CDR2 SVGAGI (reference sequence). CDR3 length: 11 residues. The CDR3 bases are TGTGCCAGCAGCCAGGGGGCTGGCTACACCTTC. It yields the protein CASSQGAGYTF.

V usage is TRBV7-9 and J usage is TRBJ2-2; 11 nucleotides align to TRBD2. Germline trimming cut 5 bases from V and 4 bases from J; bases unmatched to any gene: 6. Germline lookup yields CDR1 SEHNR and CDR2 FQNEAQ (reference sequence). There are 16 residues in the CDR3. CDR3 nucleotide sequence: TGTGCCAGCAGCCCATGGACTAGCGGGCCCACCGGGGAGCTGTTTTTT. Translated: CASSPWTSGPTGELFF.

Note on this clone: The sample contains more than one DNA sequence encoding this CDR3. V gene TRBV7-8 combines with J gene TRBJ1-2; 7 positions match TRBD1. CDR3 length equals 15 residues. V shed 4 bases, J shed 1 base, and the junction held 6 bases outside the gene matches. The germline V gene encodes CDR1 SGHVS and CDR2 FQNEAQ. CDR3 protein: CASSSRTGNNYGYTF. Written as DNA, the CDR3 is TGTGCCAGCAGCTCAAGGACAGGAAATAACTATGGCTACACCTTC.

This clone was recorded at least ten times. The gene calls are TRBV5-1 and TRBJ2-1; 8 nucleotides line up with TRBD2. The CDR3 runs 18 residues. The V gene's germline CDR1 is SGHRS and CDR2 YFSETQ. The trim removed 8 bases at V and 7 bases at J, leaving 23 bases unmatched. CDR3 residues: CASVADAGGSGGLNEQFF. CDR3 nucleotide sequence: TGCGCCAGTGTGGCGGATGCGGGGGGCTCAGGAGGGCTGAATGAGCAGTTCTTC.

V is TRBV9 and J is TRBJ2-1, with D maybe TRBD2 (5 bases). Trimming shortened V by 4 bases and J by 3 bases, and 20 bases separated the two germline ends. The CDR3 covers 17 residues. Germline V CDR1 and CDR2: SGDLS, YYNGEE. As DNA, the CDR3 is TGTGCCAGCAGCCCCCGGGGTAGCGAGGCTATCTACAATGAGCAGTTCTTC. Protein: CASSPRGSEAIYNEQFF.

V usage is TRBV6-6 and J usage is TRBJ1-2; the D gene is possibly TRBD1 (6 bases). The germline V and J ends were trimmed by 7 bases and 4 bases, with 16 bases remaining between them. The germline CDR1 and CDR2 sequences are MNHNY and SVGAGI (reference sequence). The CDR3 runs to 14 residues. CDR3 DNA sequence: TGTGCCAGCAAACAAGGGGGGGGGCTCTATGGCTACACCTTC. It translates to CASKQGGGLYGYTF.

The rearrangement joins TRBV7-9 to TRBJ1-3; D uncertain. Trimming shortened V by 3 bases and J by 4 bases, and 13 bases separated the two germline ends. Germline CDR1 reads SEHNR; CDR2 reads FQNEAQ (reference sequence). The CDR3 loop spans 15 amino acids. The CDR3 region is CASSFLPSAGNTIYF. CDR3 in DNA: TGTGCCAGCAGCTTTCTCCCCTCCGCGGGAAACACCATATATTTT.

This sequence joins TRBV5-1 and TRBJ2-7; perhaps TRBD2 as D (6 bases). Germline V gives CDR1 SGHRS, CDR2 YFSETQ. The CDR3 is 13 amino acids. V was trimmed by 1 base and J by 7 bases, leaving 12 bases between them. The CDR3 is CASSLTQEGEQYF. In DNA form, the CDR3 reads TGCGCCAGCAGCTTGACCCAGGAGGGGGAGCAGTACTTC. Variable domain in full (rest from reference TRBV5-1 and TRBJ2-7): KAGVTQTPRYLIKTRGQQVTLSCSPISGHRSVSWYQQTPGQGLQFLFEYFSETQRNKGNFPGRFSGRQFSNSRSEMNVSTLELGDSALYLCASSLTQEGEQYFGPGTRLTVT.

This clone was found once. V usage is TRBV19 and J usage is TRBJ1-2, with 9 bases fitting TRBD1. The CDR3 extends over 15 amino acids. Trimming took 5 bases from V and 2 from J; bases not matched to a gene: 6. Germline V gene lookup returns CDR1 LNHDA and CDR2 SQIVND (reference sequence). The CDR3 sequence: CASSRGDRVNYGYTF. The CDR3 nucleotides read TGTGCCAGTAGTCGTGGGGACAGGGTAAACTATGGCTACACCTTC.

This clone has a handful of counts. The CDR3 loop is CASSLWGERNQPQHF. In DNA, the CDR3 is TGTGCCAGCAGTTTATGGGGCGAACGGAATCAGCCCCAGCATTTT. V usage is TRBV27 and J usage is TRBJ1-5; D may be TRBD1 (5 bases). Germline loops: CDR1 MNHEY, CDR2 SMNVEV (reference sequence). With 1 base removed from V and 4 bases from J, the gap between germline ends came to 11 bases. The CDR3 is 15 residues long.

The chain employs TRBV30 and TRBJ1-2; tentatively, D is TRBD1 (5 bases). Trimming removed 7 bases from V and 4 bases from J, with 13 bases in between. The CDR3 runs to 12 residues. Germline V lookup: CDR1 GTSNPN, CDR2 SVGIG (reference sequence). The CDR3 loop is CASVRQGYGYTF. As DNA, the CDR3 is TGTGCCTCAGTTCGGCAGGGCTATGGCTACACCTTC.

CDR3 region: CASSLSSDRGDTQYF. The CDR3, as DNA: TGTGCCAGCAGTTTATCGTCGGACAGGGGAGATACGCAGTATTTT. The chain combines TRBV27 with TRBJ2-3; 9 bases align to TRBD1. V lost 0 bases to trimming and J lost 5 bases; unmatched junction nucleotides: 3. The CDR3 extends over 15 amino acids. The V gene's germline CDR1 is MNHEY and CDR2 SMNVEV (reference sequence).

The V and J genes are TRBV19 and TRBJ1-5; possible D gene TRBD1, 6 bases. Germline lookup yields CDR1 LNHDA and CDR2 SQIVND (reference sequence). This CDR3 spans 14 amino acids. The V and J ends lost 2 bases and 6 bases respectively, with 11 bases between them. The CDR3 DNA reads TGTGCCAGTAGTATACAGGGGTCCGGTCAGCCCCAGCATTTT. This sequence encodes CASSIQGSGQPQHF.

This chain uses TRBV30 with TRBJ1-1; D remains ambiguous. Germline CDR1 reads GTSNPN; CDR2 reads SVGIG (reference sequence). This CDR3 is 11 amino acids long. The V end lost 8 bases, the J end lost 1 base, and 8 bases lay between the germline ends. The CDR3 protein is CAGERNTEAFF. The DNA for the CDR3 is TGTGCCGGAGAACGGAACACTGAAGCTTTCTTT.

The chain couples TRBV30 to TRBJ2-1, with 11 bases aligning to TRBD2. Germline assignment: CDR1 GTSNPN and CDR2 SVGIG (reference sequence). With V trimmed by 3 bases and J by 0 bases, 10 bases remained unmatched. The CDR3 runs 18 residues. CDR3 in amino acids: CAWRAGTSGKGSYNEQFF. The DNA of the CDR3 is TGTGCCTGGAGGGCCGGGACTAGCGGTAAAGGCTCCTACAATGAGCAGTTCTTC.

This chain links TRBV29-1 with TRBJ1-4; D is uncertain. Trimming took off 5 bases at V and 5 bases at J, with 21 bases between the two ends. This CDR3 comprises 16 residues. The germline V gene encodes CDR1 SQVTM and CDR2 ANQGSEA. The DNA for the CDR3 is TGCAGCGTTCGCTTTGTCCAGGCAGAGACCAATGAAAAACTGTTTTTT. Translation: CSVRFVQAETNEKLFF.

J is TRBJ2-7 and V is TRBV27; tentative D call: TRBD2 (6 bases). V lost 3 bases to trimming and J lost 0 bases, with 24 bases between them. The CDR3 is 19 amino acids. The germline V gene has CDR1 MNHEY and CDR2 SMNVEV (reference sequence). CDR3 residues: CASSFGWGSGVHSSYEQYF. CDR3 coding DNA: TGTGCCAGCAGTTTTGGGTGGGGTAGCGGAGTCCATAGCTCCTACGAGCAGTACTTC.

The chain uses TRBV5-6 and TRBJ2-1; 8 bases agree with TRBD2. This CDR3 contains 15 residues. Germline V gene lookup returns CDR1 SGHDT and CDR2 YYEEEE. With 1 base clipped from V and 2 bases from J, the junction kept 2 bases outside the gene matches. The CDR3 nucleotides are TGTGCCAGCAGCTTGAGCGGGGGACCCTACAATGAGCAGTTCTTC. Translated, it gives CASSLSGGPYNEQFF. The variable domain in full, with the rest retrieved from reference TRBV5-6 and TRBJ2-1, is DAGVTQSPTHLIKTRGQQVTLRCSPKSGHDTVSWYQQALGQGPQFIFQYYEEEERQRGNFPDRFSGHQFPNYSSELNVNALLLGDSALYLCASSLSGGPYNEQFFGPGTRLTVL.

In this sample, this clone turned up once. The rearrangement links TRBV27 to TRBJ1-1; the D is unclear. The germline V gene has CDR1 MNHEY and CDR2 SMNVEV (reference sequence). Trimming cost V 4 bases and J 4 bases, with 10 bases left between them. The CDR3 totals 13 residues. CDR3 protein: CASSWFRGTEAFF. The CDR3 nucleotides read TGTGCCAGCAGTTGGTTCCGGGGCACTGAAGCTTTCTTT.

This clone was detected a few times. The chain uses TRBV2 and TRBJ1-5, with TRBD1 identical over 12 bases. J was trimmed by 6 bases and V by 3 bases; bases with no gene match: 0. CDR3 length: 14 residues. CDR1 and CDR2 from the germline V gene are SNHLY and FYNNEI. The CDR3 sequence: CASSEGQGAQPQHF. The CDR3 DNA is TGTGCCAGCAGTGAGGGACAGGGGGCTCAGCCCCAGCATTTT.

The V and J genes are TRBV5-1 and TRBJ2-1; perhaps TRBD2 as D (5 bases). The CDR3 contains 14 residues. Germline lookup yields CDR1 SGHRS and CDR2 YFSETQ. The V end was cut by 4 bases, the J end by 11 bases, with 19 bases between. CDR3 coding DNA: TGCGCCAGCAGCCAACGGACGGGAAAGGCTAAGCAGTTCTTC. Translating it yields CASSQRTGKAKQFF.

V usage is TRBV5-1 and J usage is TRBJ1-4, with 8 bases fitting TRBD1. The V gene's germline CDR1 is SGHRS and CDR2 YFSETQ. J gave up 6 bases and V 4 bases, and 5 bases lay outside the gene matches. This CDR3 is built from 14 residues. CDR3 in amino acids: CASSPVQGDEKLFF. The CDR3 bases are TGCGCCAGCAGCCCTGTACAGGGGGATGAAAAACTGTTTTTT.